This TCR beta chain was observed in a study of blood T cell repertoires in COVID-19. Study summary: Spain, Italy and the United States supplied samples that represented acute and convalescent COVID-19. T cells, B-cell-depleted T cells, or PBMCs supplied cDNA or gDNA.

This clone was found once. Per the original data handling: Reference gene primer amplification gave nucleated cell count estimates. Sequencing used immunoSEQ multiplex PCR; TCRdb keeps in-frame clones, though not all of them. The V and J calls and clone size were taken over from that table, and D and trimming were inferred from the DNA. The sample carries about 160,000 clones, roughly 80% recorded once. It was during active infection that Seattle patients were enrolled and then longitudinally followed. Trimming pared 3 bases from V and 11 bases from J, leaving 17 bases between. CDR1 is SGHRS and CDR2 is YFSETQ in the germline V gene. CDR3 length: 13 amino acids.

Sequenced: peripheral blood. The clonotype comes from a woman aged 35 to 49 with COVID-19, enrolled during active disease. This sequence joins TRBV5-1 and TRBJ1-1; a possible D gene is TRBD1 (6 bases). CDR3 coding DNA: TGCGCCAGCAGCTCGAACAGGGATATCGGGGCTTTCTTT. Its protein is CASSSNRDIGAFF.